This TCR beta chain was recovered during a study of PD-L1 blockade in urothelial cancer. Time point described: pretreatment peripheral blood. The repertoire was sequenced with immunoSEQ multiplex PCR; TCRdb's copy has only in-frame clones and lacks some. Seen here are around 100,000 clones, more than 75% observed once, and the top ten hold about 2%. The CDR3 extends over 16 amino acids. Germline-derived CDR1 and CDR2 are SEHNR and FQNEAQ (reference sequence). V was clipped by 1 base and J by 8 bases, with 15 bases between them. This receptor was obtained from a man aged 60 to 69 with urothelial cancer. The source was PBMCs, collected around atezolizumab (anti-PD-L1) treatment. The chain recombines TRBV7-9 with TRBJ1-6, with D possibly being TRBD1 (5 bases). CDR3 sequence reads: CASSLGGGISHSPLHF. The DNA for the CDR3 is TGTGCCAGCAGCTTAGGGGGGGGAATTTCGCATTCACCCCTCCACTTT.